This T cell receptor (beta chain) was sequenced for a study of early T cells in non-severe SARS-CoV-2 infection. The overall study: Sequencing of unsorted whole blood was done on bulk RNA, leaving chains unpaired. Points from the study as a whole: Lookups in VDJdb leaned toward anti-spike CD8 responses and missed private and CD4 specificities.

V gave up 5 bases and J gave up 8 bases; unmatched junction bases: 5. Germline CDR1 reads SGHTA; CDR2 reads FQGNSA. CDR3 size: 15 residues. Individual cDNA molecules were tagged with unique molecular identifiers. TCRdb re-derived calls from the 5' RACE reads in MiXCR, one entry per CDR3 protein. This sample has roughly 67,000 distinct CDR3 sequences, with 9% to 15% found just once. This clonotype was picked up many times. Antigen specificity is unknown. Material: whole blood. The gene calls are TRBV7-2 and TRBJ2-1; TRBD2 agrees at 14 bases. This TCR was recovered from an adult who was a healthcare worker with PCR-confirmed SARS-CoV-2 infection or an uninfected control (not recorded which). The CDR3 spells CASSKTSGGADEQFF. CDR3 bases: TGTGCCAGCAGCAAGACTAGCGGGGGGGCGGATGAGCAGTTCTTC.